The rows below give T cell receptor beta chains drawn from one sample of a study of T cell responses to AZD1222 COVID-19 vaccine. This table comes from immunoSEQ multiplex PCR, and its TCRdb copy is limited to in-frame clones, with some not included. The top ten clones hold roughly 3.6% of a sample with 150,000 or so clones, almost 95% of them seen once. Sequenced material: peripheral blood, taken 28 days after the second AZD1222 dose. The receptors come from an adult who received the AZD1222 COVID-19 vaccine. The CDR3 runs from the conserved cysteine through the conserved F or W. A D gene is named only where the DNA matches it firmly. Some rows have no size entry. The others give once, few or many, or a class for an expanded clone.

D gene: -; clone size: -; V gene: TRBV28; J gene: TRBJ2-1; CDR3 DNA: TGTGCCAGCAGATCCTTTGGAGCGGACTCCTACAATGAGCAGTTCTTC; CDR3 protein: CASRSFGADSYNEQFF
D gene: -; clone size: -; V gene: TRBV7-2; J gene: TRBJ1-3; CDR3 DNA: TGTGCCAGCAGCATTTACGGGGTGGAGTATGGAAACACCATATATTTT; CDR3 protein: CASSIYGVEYGNTIYF
D gene: -; clone size: -; V gene: TRBV6-2/TRBV6-3; J gene: TRBJ1-5; CDR3 DNA: TGTGCCAGCAGTTACTCCCCTCAGCCCCAGCATTTT; CDR3 protein: CASSYSPQPQHF
D gene: TRBD1; clone size: once; V gene: TRBV28; J gene: TRBJ2-7; CDR3 DNA: TGTGCCAGCAGTCCCGGGACAGGGGACTCGGTGGAGCAGTACTTC; CDR3 protein: CASSPGTGDSVEQYF
D gene: TRBD1; clone size: -; V gene: TRBV5-4; J gene: TRBJ2-6; CDR3 DNA: TGTGCCAGCAGCCTGGGACAGGGACTCTTAGCTGGGGCCAACGTCCTGACTTTC; CDR3 protein: CASSLGQGLLAGANVLTF
D gene: -; clone size: -; V gene: TRBV7-9; J gene: TRBJ2-5; CDR3 DNA: TGTGCCAGCAGCCGAGACAGCTTCCAAGAGACCCAGTACTTC; CDR3 protein: CASSRDSFQETQYF
D gene: -; clone size: -; V gene: TRBV12-5; J gene: TRBJ1-1; CDR3 DNA: TGTGCTAGTGGTTTCCCCGTCGTTTTGATCACTGAAGCTTTCTTT; CDR3 protein: CASGFPVVLITEAFF
D gene: -; clone size: -; V gene: TRBV30; J gene: TRBJ1-2; CDR3 DNA: TGTGCCTGGAGTGTAGAGTGGCGGGGCTACACCTTC; CDR3 protein: CAWSVEWRGYTF
D gene: -; clone size: -; V gene: TRBV6-2/TRBV6-3; J gene: TRBJ1-5; CDR3 DNA: TGTGCCAGCAGTTACCTGACTAATCAGCCCCAGCATTTT; CDR3 protein: CASSYLTNQPQHF
D gene: -; clone size: few; V gene: TRBV12-3/TRBV12-4; J gene: TRBJ2-4; CDR3 DNA: TGTGCCAGCAGTTTAGTCCCCGTCATTCAGTACTTC; CDR3 protein: CASSLVPVIQYF
D gene: -; clone size: -; V gene: TRBV27; J gene: TRBJ1-4; CDR3 DNA: TGTGCCAGCAGGAGGGGCGGATACAATGAAAAACTGTTTTTT; CDR3 protein: CASRRGGYNEKLFF
D gene: -; clone size: -; V gene: TRBV7-6; J gene: TRBJ1-4; CDR3 DNA: TGTGCCAGCAGCTCCACCTACGGAGCAACTAATGAAAAACTGTTTTTT; CDR3 protein: CASSSTYGATNEKLFF
D gene: -; clone size: -; V gene: TRBV19; J gene: TRBJ1-5; CDR3 DNA: TGTGCCAGTAGTATGATCGGTAGCAATCAGCCCCAGCATTTT; CDR3 protein: CASSMIGSNQPQHF
D gene: TRBD1; clone size: -; V gene: TRBV2; J gene: TRBJ1-2; CDR3 DNA: TGTGCCAGCGGGGGCGGGACAGGGAACTATGGCTACACCTTC; CDR3 protein: CASGGGTGNYGYTF
D gene: -; clone size: -; V gene: TRBV2; J gene: TRBJ1-2; CDR3 DNA: TGTGCCAGCAGTGAAAGGGGCAGAAACGTCTATGGCTACACCTTC; CDR3 protein: CASSERGRNVYGYTF
D gene: TRBD2; clone size: -; V gene: TRBV4-3; J gene: TRBJ2-3; CDR3 DNA: TGCGCCAGCAGCCAAGATCTAGCGGCTAGGGATACGCAGTATTTT; CDR3 protein: CASSQDLAARDTQYF
D gene: TRBD1; clone size: -; V gene: TRBV28; J gene: TRBJ1-5; CDR3 DNA: TGTGCCAGCAGGGACTACGACAGGGGAAATCAGCCCCAGCATTTT; CDR3 protein: CASRDYDRGNQPQHF
D gene: -; clone size: once; V gene: TRBV25-1; J gene: TRBJ1-6; CDR3 DNA: TGTGCCAGCGGTGGACAGTATAATTCACCCCTCCACTTT; CDR3 protein: CASGGQYNSPLHF
D gene: -; clone size: -; V gene: TRBV7-8; J gene: TRBJ2-6; CDR3 DNA: TGTGCCAGCAGCCCACGAATCGGGTCGTGGGGTTATAATGCTGGGGCCAACGTCCTGACTTTC; CDR3 protein: CASSPRIGSWGYNAGANVLTF
D gene: -; clone size: once; V gene: TRBV5-1; J gene: TRBJ2-1; CDR3 DNA: TGCGCCAGCAGACCGGAACGTGACAATGAGCAGTTCTTC; CDR3 protein: CASRPERDNEQFF
D gene: TRBD1; clone size: -; V gene: TRBV24-1; J gene: TRBJ2-5; CDR3 DNA: TGTGCCACCAGTGATGGGACAGGGGGCGCGTTAGAGACCCAGTACTTC; CDR3 protein: CATSDGTGGALETQYF
D gene: -; clone size: -; V gene: TRBV7-9; J gene: TRBJ2-1; CDR3 DNA: TGTGCCAGCAGCTCTACTGGAGAGCAGTTCTTC; CDR3 protein: CASSSTGEQFF
D gene: -; clone size: -; V gene: TRBV7-2; J gene: TRBJ2-7; CDR3 DNA: TGTGCCAGCAGCTTAACCATCACTACCGGGCCTGGCTACGAGCAGTACTTC; CDR3 protein: CASSLTITTGPGYEQYF
D gene: -; clone size: -; V gene: TRBV7-9; J gene: TRBJ2-1; CDR3 DNA: TGTGCCAGCAGCCTCTTTGGAGGGGCAACGAACAATGAGCAGTTCTTC; CDR3 protein: CASSLFGGATNNEQFF
D gene: -; clone size: -; V gene: TRBV7-2; J gene: TRBJ2-1; CDR3 DNA: TGTGCCAGCAGCTTAGGTGGCAGCCGCAATGAGCAGTTCTTC; CDR3 protein: CASSLGGSRNEQFF
D gene: -; clone size: -; V gene: TRBV19; J gene: TRBJ1-5; CDR3 DNA: TGTGCCAGTAGTATAGTATCGGGCAATCAGCCCCAGCATTTT; CDR3 protein: CASSIVSGNQPQHF